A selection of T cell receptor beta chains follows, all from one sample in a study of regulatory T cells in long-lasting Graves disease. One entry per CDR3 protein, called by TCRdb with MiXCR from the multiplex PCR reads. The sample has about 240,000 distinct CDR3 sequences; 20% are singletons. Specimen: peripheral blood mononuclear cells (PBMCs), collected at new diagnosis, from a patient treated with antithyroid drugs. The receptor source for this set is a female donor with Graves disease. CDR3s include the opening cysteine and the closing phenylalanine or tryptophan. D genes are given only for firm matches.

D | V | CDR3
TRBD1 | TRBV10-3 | CAISERQGAFQPQHF
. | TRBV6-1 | CASSAHGGTNEQFF
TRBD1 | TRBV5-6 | CASSLGQGDGYTF
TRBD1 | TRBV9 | CASTLGGQGDSPLHF
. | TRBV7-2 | CASSASPSNTGELFF
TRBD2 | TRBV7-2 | CASSATGTSGGNTQYF
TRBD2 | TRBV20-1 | CSATSGGHSYEQYF
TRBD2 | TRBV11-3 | CASSPNSGATDTQYF
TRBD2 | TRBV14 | CASSQVRELAGGSQFF
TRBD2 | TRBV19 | CASSTRDYQETQYF
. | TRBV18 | CASSPAESYGYTF
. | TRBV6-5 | CASSYHSLVYRVANTGELFF
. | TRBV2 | CASSNSALLYGYTF
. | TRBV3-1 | CASSQAQWGNNTGELFF
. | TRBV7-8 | CASSLSSGGRATDTQYF
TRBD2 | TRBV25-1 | CASSDVWGEGHTDTQYF
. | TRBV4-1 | CASSQGFAIGSGTGELFF
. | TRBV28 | CASRLQNRDHEQYF
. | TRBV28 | CASSTRTVDTYNEQFF
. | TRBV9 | CASSLDGTRYNEQFF
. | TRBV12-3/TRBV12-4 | CASSSTAMNTEAFF
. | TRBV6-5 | CASSYPTGAGALYGYTF
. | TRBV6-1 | CASRRQEGSTDTQYF
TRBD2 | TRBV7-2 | CASSLERGGRRTDTQYF
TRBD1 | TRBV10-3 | CATQDRDYSPLHF
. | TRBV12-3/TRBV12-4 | CASSFFSARGTEAFF
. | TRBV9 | CAISESTRETRYF
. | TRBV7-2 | CASSLWRGGETQYF
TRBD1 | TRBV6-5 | CASSSRDREEQYF
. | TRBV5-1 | CASSLATVTWRGQYF